This is a list of T cell receptor beta chains from one sample in a study of OX40 agonist ivuxolimab in advanced cancers. The table came from immunoSEQ multiplex PCR; TCRdb's copy has only in-frame clones and leaves some out. This sample yields more than 75,000 clones, of which approximately 80% are seen a single time; 0.95% to 1.3% belongs to the top ten. Sample: CD4+ or CD8+ T cells sorted from blood, taken in a trial of the OX40 agonist ivuxolimab. Receptors originate from an adult with an advanced solid tumor such as melanoma, head and neck, liver or kidney cancer. CDR3s include the opening cysteine and the closing phenylalanine or tryptophan. D genes are given only for firm matches. Clone size is shown for a subset of rows, as once, few, many or a class of expanded clone.

clone_size d_call j_call v_call cdr3_aa cdr3_nt
- - TRBJ2-5 TRBV7-7 CASSFSAAKQGGETQYF TGTGCCAGCAGCTTTTCTGCCGCCAAACAGGGCGGGGAGACCCAGTACTTC
- TRBD2 TRBJ2-1 TRBV6-5 CASRLAGGNKDEQFF TGTGCCAGCAGACTAGCGGGGGGGAATAAGGATGAGCAGTTCTTC
- - TRBJ1-5 TRBV19 CASSSAPDSYNQPQHF TGTGCCAGTAGTTCCGCTCCTGACAGCTACAATCAGCCCCAGCATTTT
- TRBD1 TRBJ1-3 TRBV7-8 CASSAGQGNTIYF TGTGCCAGCAGCGCGGGACAGGGAAACACCATATATTTT
- - TRBJ2-3 TRBV5-4 CASSLAVGGKGDTQYF TGTGCCAGCAGCTTGGCGGTCGGGGGAAAGGGAGATACGCAGTATTTT
few - TRBJ1-3 TRBV4-2 CASSPRPGAKGNTIYF TGTGCCAGCAGCCCCCGTCCGGGGGCAAAGGGAAACACCATATATTTT
- - TRBJ2-2 TRBV14 CASSQVYRRNTGELFF TGTGCCAGCAGCCAAGTTTACAGGCGGAACACCGGGGAGCTGTTTTTT
- - TRBJ2-2 TRBV12-5 CASGLVSGELFF TGTGCTAGTGGTTTGGTGAGCGGGGAGCTGTTTTTT
- - TRBJ1-3 TRBV28 CASVLGGLSGNTIYF TGTGCCAGCGTACTAGGGGGACTCTCTGGAAACACCATATATTTT
- TRBD2 TRBJ2-1 TRBV28 CASSSLAASSYNEQFF TGTGCCAGCAGTTCCCTAGCGGCTAGCTCCTACAATGAGCAGTTCTTC
once - TRBJ2-7 TRBV4-2 CASSQAASAGYEQYF TGTGCCAGCAGCCAAGCTGCATCGGCGGGCTACGAGCAGTACTTC
- - TRBJ2-2 TRBV28 CASRLGQNTGELFF TGTGCCAGTCGCCTAGGCCAGAACACCGGGGAGCTGTTTTTT
- - TRBJ2-3 TRBV28 CASSRAALPDTQYF TGTGCCAGCAGTCGCGCAGCGCTACCAGATACGCAGTATTTT
- - TRBJ1-3 TRBV6-5 CASSSQGFSGNTIYF TGTGCCAGCAGTTCTCAGGGTTTCTCTGGAAACACCATATATTTT
- - TRBJ1-2 TRBV28 CASRGVDSYGYTF TGTGCCAGCAGGGGGGTGGACAGCTATGGCTACACCTTC
- - TRBJ2-3 TRBV27 CASKTSTGTDTQYF TGTGCCAGCAAGACATCGACTGGCACAGATACGCAGTATTTT
- - TRBJ1-5 TRBV5-6 CASSLRVSGVTSQPQHF TGTGCCAGCAGCTTGAGGGTTTCTGGGGTCACGTCTCAGCCCCAGCATTTT
- TRBD1 TRBJ2-6 TRBV6-4 CASRNRGRFAGANVLTF TGTGCCAGCCGGAACAGGGGGCGCTTCGCTGGGGCCAACGTCCTGACTTTC